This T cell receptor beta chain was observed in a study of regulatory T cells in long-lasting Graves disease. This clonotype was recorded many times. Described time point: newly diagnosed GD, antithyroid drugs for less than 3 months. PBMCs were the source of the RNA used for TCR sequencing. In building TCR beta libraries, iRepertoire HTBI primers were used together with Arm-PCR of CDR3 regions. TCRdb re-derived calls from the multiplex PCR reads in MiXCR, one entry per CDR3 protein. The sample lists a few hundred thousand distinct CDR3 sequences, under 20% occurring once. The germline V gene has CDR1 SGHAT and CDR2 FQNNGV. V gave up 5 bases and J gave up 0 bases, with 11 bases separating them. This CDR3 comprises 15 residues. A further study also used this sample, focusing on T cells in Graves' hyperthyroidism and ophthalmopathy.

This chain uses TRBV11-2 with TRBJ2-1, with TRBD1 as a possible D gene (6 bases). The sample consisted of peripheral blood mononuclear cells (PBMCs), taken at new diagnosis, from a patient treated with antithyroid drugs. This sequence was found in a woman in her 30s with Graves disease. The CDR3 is CASSPTGYSYNEQFF. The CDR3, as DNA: TGTGCCAGCAGCCCCACAGGGTACTCCTACAATGAGCAGTTCTTC.